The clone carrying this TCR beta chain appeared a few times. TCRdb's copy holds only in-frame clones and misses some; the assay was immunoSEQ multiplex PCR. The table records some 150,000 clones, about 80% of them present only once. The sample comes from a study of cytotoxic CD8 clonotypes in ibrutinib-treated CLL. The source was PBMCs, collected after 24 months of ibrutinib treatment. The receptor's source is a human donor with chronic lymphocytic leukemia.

The CDR3 spells CSGDVQETQYF. As DNA, the CDR3 is TGCAGTGGGGACGTCCAAGAGACCCAGTACTTC. The J gene is TRBJ2-5, the V gene TRBV20-1; D may correspond to TRBD1 or TRBD2 (5 bases each). CDR3 length: 11 residues. Trimming shortened V by 7 bases and J by 1 base, and 7 bases separated the two germline ends. Germline lookup yields CDR1 DFQATT and CDR2 SNEGSKA (reference sequence).